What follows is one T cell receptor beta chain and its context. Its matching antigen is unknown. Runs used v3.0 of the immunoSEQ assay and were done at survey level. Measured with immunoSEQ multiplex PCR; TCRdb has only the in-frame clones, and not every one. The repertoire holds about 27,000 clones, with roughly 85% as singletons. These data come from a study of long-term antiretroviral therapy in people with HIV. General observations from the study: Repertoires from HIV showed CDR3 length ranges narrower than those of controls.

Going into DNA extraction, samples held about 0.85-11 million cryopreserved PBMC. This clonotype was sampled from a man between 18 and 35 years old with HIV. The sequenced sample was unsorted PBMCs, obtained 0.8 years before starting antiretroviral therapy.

The CDR3 sequence is CASSPEGGTGETQYF. The CDR3 nucleotides read TGTGCCAGCAGCCCTGAGGGAGGGACGGGAGAGACCCAGTACTTC. V and J are TRBV11-2 and TRBJ2-5, with 7 bases aligning to TRBD2. The CDR3 totals 15 residues. J lost 4 bases, V lost 5 bases, and 10 bases had no gene match. The germline CDR1 and CDR2 sequences are SGHAT and FQNNGV.